The 26 T cell receptor beta chains below were found in one sample sequenced in a study of blood T cell repertoires in COVID-19. The table came from immunoSEQ multiplex PCR; TCRdb's copy has only in-frame clones and leaves some out. The sample records 300,000 to 350,000 clones, roughly 84% being singletons. What was sequenced was PBMCs or T cells enriched from blood (not recorded which). Receptors were obtained from a woman in her thirties who had recovered from COVID-19.

J is TRBJ1-1 and V is TRBV5-1; TRBD1 aligns across 8 bases. The CDR3 is 14 amino acids. The V gene's germline CDR1 is SGHRS and CDR2 YFSETQ. Germline trimming cut 6 bases from V and 1 base from J; bases unmatched to any gene: 5. In nucleotides, the CDR3 is TGCGCCAGCACCCAGACAGGGGAGAACACTGAAGCTTTCTTT. Translation: CASTQTGENTEAFF.

This clone was found once. The V and J genes are TRBV4-3 and TRBJ2-3, with D unresolved. This CDR3 has 12 residues. Germline V CDR1 and CDR2: LGHNA, YSLEER. The germline V and J ends were trimmed by 0 bases and 13 bases, with 11 bases remaining between them. In DNA, the CDR3 is TGCGCCAGCAGCCAAGATAGAGGCATGGAGTATTTT. This encodes CASSQDRGMEYF.

The chain uses TRBV5-1 and TRBJ1-1; TRBD1 matches 7 bases. The CDR3 is 15 amino acids. The junction had 9 bases not matched to a gene; V was cut back by 4 bases and J by 3 bases. Per germline, CDR1 SGHRS and CDR2 YFSETQ. CDR3 residues: CASSPPGTAYTEAFF. The DNA of the CDR3 is TGCGCCAGCAGCCCACCCGGGACAGCCTACACTGAAGCTTTCTTT.

The chain employs TRBV30 and TRBJ1-4; 8 nucleotides agree with TRBD1. The length of the CDR3 is 15 residues. The trim removed 1 base at V and 0 bases at J, leaving 1 base unmatched. Germline CDR1 is GTSNPN and CDR2 is SVGIG (reference sequence). This CDR3 is CAWSGQGTTNEKLFF. CDR3 nucleotide sequence: TGTGCCTGGAGTGGACAGGGGACAACTAATGAAAAACTGTTTTTT.

For the CDR3, the DNA is TGTGCCAGCCTCGGAGGCAGCAAAGTCTACAATGAGCAGTTCTTC. Protein: CASLGGSKVYNEQFF. The chain has TRBV13 and TRBJ2-1; D is perhaps TRBD2 (5 bases). Per the germline V gene, CDR1 is PRHDT and CDR2 is FYEKMQ (reference sequence). V was trimmed by 8 bases and J by 3 bases, leaving 17 bases between them. There are 15 residues in the CDR3.

The chain carries TRBV20-1 and TRBJ1-6, with a tentative D call TRBD1 (6 bases). CDR3 length equals 15 residues. V gave up 3 bases and J gave up 8 bases, with 17 bases separating them. Germline V gene lookup returns CDR1 DFQATT and CDR2 SNEGSKA (reference sequence). The CDR3 DNA reads as TGCAGTGCTAGTTATGGTAACAGGGTCTATTCACCCCTCCACTTT. This encodes CSASYGNRVYSPLHF.

This clone has at least ten counts. The chain links TRBV20-1 to TRBJ2-7; 9 nucleotides align to TRBD1. Trimming took 3 bases from V and 2 from J; bases not matched to a gene: 11. The CDR3 has 16 residues. Germline lookup yields CDR1 DFQATT and CDR2 SNEGSKA (reference sequence). CDR3 in amino acids: CSASAPPGQGTYEQYF. CDR3 in DNA: TGCAGTGCTAGTGCCCCGCCGGGACAGGGTACCTACGAGCAGTACTTC.

This CDR3 is CASSLGTGNYNEQFF. The CDR3 region has the DNA TGTGCCAGCAGCTTAGGGACAGGGAACTACAATGAGCAGTTCTTC. V gene TRBV7-9 combines with J gene TRBJ2-1; 8 bases are shared with TRBD1. The trim removed 1 base at V and 3 bases at J, leaving 2 bases unmatched. The CDR3 totals 15 residues. The germline V gene encodes CDR1 SEHNR and CDR2 FQNEAQ (reference sequence). Filled out from reference TRBV7-9 and TRBJ2-1, the complete variable domain reads DTGVSQNPRHKITKRGQNVTFRCDPISEHNRLYWYRQTLGQGPEFLTYFQNEAQLEKSRLLSDRFSAERPKGSFSTLEIQRTEQGDSAMYLCASSLGTGNYNEQFFGPGTRLTVL.

J is TRBJ1-1 and V is TRBV2, with D hard to call. Germline-derived CDR1 and CDR2 are SNHLY and FYNNEI. The CDR3 extends over 13 amino acids. With 4 bases removed from V and 0 bases from J, the gap between germline ends came to 6 bases. CDR3: CASSGGLNTEAFF. Here the CDR3 DNA reads TGTGCCAGCAGTGGTGGGCTGAACACTGAAGCTTTCTTT.

The chain joins TRBV24-1 to TRBJ1-1; 7 bases match TRBD1. V gave up 4 bases and J gave up 3 bases; unmatched junction bases: 7. Germline CDR1 reads KGHDR; CDR2 reads SFDVKD. This CDR3 comprises 15 residues. The CDR3 DNA reads as TGTGCCACCAGTGAAGGAGGGGGCAGGTACACTGAAGCTTTCTTT. Protein sequence: CATSEGGGRYTEAFF.

This chain joins TRBV18 and TRBJ1-1; possible D gene TRBD1, 5 bases. Per the germline V gene, CDR1 is KGHSH and CDR2 is LQKENI. Trimming took off 1 base at V and 7 bases at J, with 13 bases between the two ends. There are 14 residues in the CDR3. CDR3 nucleotide sequence: TGTGCCAGCTCACCACTTTCCAGGGATGGTGAAGCTTTCTTT. Its translation: CASSPLSRDGEAFF. The entire variable domain, with the rest obtained from reference TRBV18 and TRBJ1-1, is as follows: NAGVMQNPRHLVRRRGQEARLRCSPMKGHSHVYWYRQLPEEGLKFMVYLQKENIIDESGMPKERFSAEFPKEGPSILRIQQVVRGDSAAYFCASSPLSRDGEAFFGQGTRLTVV.

On this clone itself: Possible read error: a much larger clone is one base away. V gene TRBV6-5 combines with J gene TRBJ1-1; 8 bases map to TRBD1. V shed 6 bases and J 0 bases; nucleotides not matched to a gene: 3. From germline, CDR1 is MNHEY and CDR2 SVGAGI. The length of the CDR3 is 14 residues. The CDR3 protein is CASSLDRVNTEAFF. The CDR3 DNA reads TGTGCCAGCAGCCTGGACAGGGTGAACACTGAAGCTTTCTTT.

The chain combines TRBV3-1 (or the pseudogene TRBV3-2) with TRBJ2-6; TRBD1 matches 9 bases. The CDR3 is made up of 15 amino acids. The V gene end was trimmed by 3 bases and the J gene end by 6 bases; junction bases not matched to a gene: 3. Germline V gene sequence: CDR1 LGHDT, CDR2 YNNKEL (reference sequence). CDR3 loop: CASSHGDREANVLTF. CDR3 sequence (DNA): TGTGCCAGCAGCCATGGGGACAGGGAGGCCAACGTCCTGACTTTC.

The DNA of the CDR3 is TGTGCCAGCAGCTTGAGGGGAATTGGTAGTTCACCCCTCCACTTT. It translates to CASSLRGIGSSPLHF. The chain is built from TRBV5-6 and TRBJ1-6; D may be TRBD1 (5 bases). Germline loops: CDR1 SGHDT, CDR2 YYEEEE. With 1 base removed from V and 9 bases from J, the gap between germline ends came to 14 bases. The CDR3 length is 15 residues.

This clone was detected only once. The CDR3 loop reads CASSQKDRGNQPQHF. CDR3 nucleotide sequence: TGTGCCAGCAGCCAAAAGGACAGGGGCAATCAGCCCCAGCATTTT. This chain joins TRBV16 and TRBJ1-5; 8 positions match TRBD1. The germline V gene has CDR1 KGHSY and CDR2 FQNENV. Unmatched junction bases numbered 2, after V lost 2 bases and J lost 2 bases. The CDR3 contains 15 residues.

The chain carries TRBV2 and TRBJ2-7, with D possibly TRBD1 on 6 matching bases. The V end was cut by 6 bases, the J end by 3 bases, with 12 bases between. The CDR3 extends over 13 amino acids. CDR1 is SNHLY, CDR2 FYNNEI, per germline. In DNA, the CDR3 is TGTGCCAGCAGACCGGGACAATACTACGAGCAGTACTTC. Its protein product is CASRPGQYYEQYF.

This sequence joins TRBV3-1 (or the pseudogene TRBV3-2) and TRBJ2-5; TRBD2 matches at 7 bases. Germline V gives CDR1 LGHDT, CDR2 YNNKEL (reference sequence). Trimming cost V 1 base and J 5 bases; bases outside gene matches: 10. The CDR3 consists of 16 residues. DNA for the CDR3: TGTGCCAGCAGCCAAGTAGCCGCAGGGCGGGGGGAGACCCAGTACTTC. As protein: CASSQVAAGRGETQYF.

Comment on this clone: In the same sample, other DNA sequences code for this CDR3. This chain uses TRBV28 with TRBJ1-1; TRBD1 matches 7 bases. Trimming cost V 2 bases and J 0 bases; bases outside gene matches: 3. Per the germline V gene, CDR1 is MDHEN and CDR2 is SYDVKM. CDR3 length: 15 amino acids. This CDR3 is CASSLPGQLNTEAFF. The CDR3 bases are TGTGCCAGCAGTTTACCGGGACAGTTGAACACTGAAGCTTTCTTT.

The chain has TRBV11-2 and TRBJ1-2; possible D gene TRBD1, 5 bases. The CDR3 has 14 residues. Germline V gene data show CDR1 as SGHAT and CDR2 as FQNNGV. Trimming shortened V by 5 bases and J by 8 bases, and 18 bases separated the two germline ends. The CDR3 DNA sequence: TGTGCCAGCAGCCGGCCGGACACCATCTGGGGCTACACCTTC. As protein: CASSRPDTIWGYTF.

The CDR3 reads CASSLGTSGTDTQYF. DNA of the CDR3: TGTGCCAGCAGTCTGGGGACTAGCGGAACAGATACGCAGTATTTT. The chain uses TRBV2 and TRBJ2-3; 11 bases fit TRBD2. From germline, CDR1 is SNHLY and CDR2 FYNNEI. Unmatched junction bases numbered 4, after V lost 5 bases and J lost 3 bases. This CDR3 is 15 amino acids long.

The J gene is TRBJ1-5, the V gene TRBV5-8; unclear D gene. Germline lookup yields CDR1 SGHTS and CDR2 YDEGEE. The CDR3 runs to 14 residues. The V and J ends lost 3 bases and 1 base respectively, with 8 bases between them. The CDR3 sequence is CASSWAVSNQPQHF. CDR3 bases: TGTGCCAGCAGCTGGGCCGTGAGCAATCAGCCCCAGCATTTT.

This clone appeared a single time. The chain is built from TRBV10-3 and TRBJ1-2; perhaps TRBD1 as D (5 bases). Germline V gene lookup returns CDR1 ENHRY and CDR2 SYGVKD. The germline V and J ends were trimmed by 6 bases and 2 bases, with 13 bases remaining between them. This CDR3 has 14 amino acids. CDR3 region: CAIRGGRSNYGYTF. CDR3 DNA: TGTGCCATCAGGGGGGGACGGTCCAACTATGGCTACACCTTC.

This clone showed up just once. The chain joins TRBV7-6 to TRBJ1-4; no reliable D call. The V gene's germline CDR1 is SGHVS and CDR2 FNYEAQ. The CDR3 loop spans 15 amino acids. Trimming shortened V by 1 base and J by 3 bases, and 9 bases separated the two germline ends. In nucleotides, the CDR3 is TGTGCCAGCAGCTTAGGGAGGCAGTCTAATGAAAAACTGTTTTTT. Protein product: CASSLGRQSNEKLFF.

This chain links TRBV5-1 with TRBJ1-4; D possibly corresponds to TRBD1 (5 bases). CDR1 and CDR2 from the germline V gene are SGHRS and YFSETQ. The ends were cut back, 0 bases at V and 4 bases at J, with 7 bases in the middle. The CDR3 loop spans 14 amino acids. CDR3 region: CASSLGQGNEKLFF. DNA of the CDR3: TGCGCCAGCAGCTTGGGGCAGGGTAATGAAAAACTGTTTTTT.

The chain uses TRBV9 and TRBJ1-1; no definite D call. The CDR3 sequence is 15 residues long. Between the trimmed V and J ends, which lost 0 bases and 4 bases, there was a span of 13 bases. Germline V gives CDR1 SGDLS, CDR2 YYNGEE. CDR3 sequence reads: CASSVGGRESTEAFF. CDR3 nucleotides: TGTGCCAGCAGCGTAGGAGGCAGAGAATCCACTGAAGCTTTCTTT. Full variable domain (outside the CDR3, taken from reference TRBV9 and TRBJ1-1): DSGVTQTPKHLITATGQRVTLRCSPRSGDLSVYWYQQSLDQGLQFLIQYYNGEERAKGNILERFSAQQFPDLHSELNLSSLELGDSALYFCASSVGGRESTEAFFGQGTRLTVV.

The genes are TRBV4-1 and TRBJ2-1, with 7 bases identical to TRBD1. CDR1 is MGHRA and CDR2 is YSYEKL in the germline V gene. The CDR3 is 18 amino acids. The V and J ends lost 0 bases and 6 bases, in that order; junction bases with no gene match: 14. The CDR3 loop reads CASSQDKNAGRQGNEQFF. CDR3 nucleotide sequence: TGCGCCAGCAGCCAAGACAAGAACGCGGGCCGACAGGGCAATGAGCAGTTCTTC.